A single sample is the source of the 26 T cell receptor beta chains below, sequenced in a study of chemoradiotherapy in HPV16-positive cancers. Clones were sequenced by immunoSEQ multiplex PCR, and TCRdb holds only the in-frame ones, with some missing. The profile shows more than 9,500 clones, about 86% of them singletons. This specimen consisted of blood, obtained from a patient who underwent chemoradiotherapy. Source of these receptors: a human donor with HPV-associated anogenital cancer.

The rearrangement links TRBV10-2 to TRBJ1-5, with TRBD1 matching over 7 bases. CDR1 and CDR2 (germline): WSHSY, SAAADI. J gave up 0 bases and V 6 bases, and 5 bases lay outside the gene matches. CDR3 size: 15 residues. The CDR3 DNA reads TGCGCCAGCAGCTACACAGGGGATAGCAATCAGCCCCAGCATTTT. Encoded protein: CASSYTGDSNQPQHF.

The rearrangement links TRBV19 to TRBJ2-3; D gene unclear. Deletions cut 7 bases from V and 2 bases from J, with 10 bases between. Germline values: CDR1 LNHDA, CDR2 SQIVND (reference sequence). CDR3 size: 13 residues. CDR3 region: CASTTPLTDTQYF. DNA for the CDR3: TGTGCCAGTACTACCCCGCTCACAGATACGCAGTATTTT.

The chain combines TRBV2 with TRBJ2-1; 7 nucleotides line up with TRBD2. The germline V gene encodes CDR1 SNHLY and CDR2 FYNNEI. V was pared by 3 bases and J by 2 bases, with 7 bases of the junction left unmatched. The CDR3 runs to 16 residues. DNA of the CDR3: TGTGCCAGCAGTGATGAGTGGGGGGGTACCTACAATGAGCAGTTCTTC. Its translation is CASSDEWGGTYNEQFF.

This rearrangement joins TRBV7-8 to TRBJ2-3; D might be TRBD1 or TRBD2, each matching 7 bases. CDR1 is SGHVS, CDR2 FQNEAQ, per germline. The length of the CDR3 is 15 residues. V was trimmed by 5 bases and J by 3 bases, leaving 15 bases between them. CDR3 sequence reads: CASSQRQGGTDTQYF. The CDR3 nucleotides read TGTGCCAGCAGCCAAAGACAGGGAGGGACAGATACGCAGTATTTT.

This clone was picked up a small number of times. The V gene is TRBV25-1, the J gene TRBJ1-2; D gene unclear. CDR1 is MGHDK, CDR2 SYGVNS, per germline. Trimming removed 3 bases from V and 8 bases from J, with 10 bases in between. This CDR3 region has 12 residues. The CDR3 loop is CASSEIKDGYTF. CDR3 nucleotides: TGTGCCAGCAGTGAGATCAAGGACGGCTACACCTTC.

V usage is TRBV5-1 and J usage is TRBJ2-1; D tentatively fits TRBD1 or TRBD2 (7 bases each). The germline V gene has CDR1 SGHRS and CDR2 YFSETQ. The CDR3 has 15 residues. V shed 4 bases and J shed 13 bases, with 24 bases lying between them. This CDR3 reads CASSLTTTSRGFQFF. CDR3 coding DNA: TGCGCCAGCAGCCTAACTACGACTAGCAGGGGGTTTCAGTTCTTC.

The chain has TRBV19 and TRBJ1-2; D remains unclear. The length of the CDR3 is 14 residues. CDR1 is LNHDA, CDR2 SQIVND, per germline (reference sequence). V shed 0 bases and J shed 4 bases, with 9 bases lying between them. The CDR3 sequence: CASSIDRNGYGYTF. The CDR3 DNA follows: TGTGCCAGTAGTATAGACAGGAACGGCTATGGCTACACCTTC. Filled out from reference TRBV19 and TRBJ1-2, the complete variable domain reads DGGITQSPKYLFRKEGQNVTLSCEQNLNHDAMYWYRQDPGQGLRLIYYSQIVNDFQKGDIAEGYSVSREKKESFPLTVTSAQKNPTAFYLCASSIDRNGYGYTFGSGTRLTVV.

This chain joins TRBV6-1 and TRBJ1-5; no definite D call. Germline CDR1 MNHNS, CDR2 SASEGT. Deletions cut 7 bases from V and 4 bases from J, with 14 bases between. The CDR3 is 14 residues long. The CDR3 spells CASIDSTMNQPQHF. DNA of the CDR3: TGTGCCAGCATTGATTCGACTATGAATCAGCCCCAGCATTTT.

This clone was picked up a small number of times. The gene calls are TRBV7-9 and TRBJ2-2; D unclear. V gave up 5 bases and J gave up 3 bases, with 16 bases separating them. This CDR3 has 16 residues. Germline V lookup: CDR1 SEHNR, CDR2 FQNEAQ (reference sequence). CDR3 in amino acids: CASSLLRSDYTGELFF. CDR3 in DNA: TGTGCCAGCAGCCTACTTAGGTCCGACTACACCGGGGAGCTGTTTTTT. Filled out from reference TRBV7-9 and TRBJ2-2, the complete variable domain reads DTGVSQNPRHKITKRGQNVTFRCDPISEHNRLYWYRQTLGQGPEFLTYFQNEAQLEKSRLLSDRFSAERPKGSFSTLEIQRTEQGDSAMYLCASSLLRSDYTGELFFGEGSRLTVL.

The chain employs TRBV10-3 and TRBJ2-5; 11 nucleotides align to TRBD2. CDR3 length: 18 residues. From germline, CDR1 is ENHRY and CDR2 SYGVKD. The V gene end was trimmed by 6 bases and the J gene end by 4 bases; junction bases not matched to a gene: 16. Written as DNA, the CDR3 is TGTGCCATCAGAGGACAGGGGAATATAGCGGGGGGGCTAGAGACCCAGTACTTC. Amino acid sequence: CAIRGQGNIAGGLETQYF.

This clone came up once. The rearrangement links TRBV7-2 to TRBJ1-5; D is unclear. V lost 8 bases to trimming and J lost 5 bases, with 13 bases between them. The CDR3 loop spans 13 amino acids. Germline V gene lookup returns CDR1 SGHTA and CDR2 FQGNSA. CDR3 residues: CASGMDRDQPQHF. CDR3 coding DNA: TGTGCCAGCGGAATGGACCGGGATCAGCCCCAGCATTTT. Supplemented by reference TRBV7-2 and TRBJ1-5, the full variable domain reads GAGVSQSPSNKVTEKGKDVELRCDPISGHTALYWYRQSLGQGLEFLIYFQGNSAPDKSGLPSDRFSAERTGGSVSTLTIQRTQQEDSAVYLCASGMDRDQPQHFGDGTRLSIL.

The chain combines TRBV5-5 with TRBJ1-1; TRBD1 aligns across 9 bases. Trimming removed 4 bases from V and 3 bases from J; junction bases left unmatched: 7. CDR3 length: 15 amino acids. CDR1 is SGHKS, CDR2 YYEKEE, per germline (reference sequence). CDR3 bases: TGTGCCAGCAGCCTCGACAGGGGGGGTGACACTGAAGCTTTCTTT. Translating gives CASSLDRGGDTEAFF.

The chain combines TRBV5-1 with TRBJ1-4; D is uncertain. Germline CDR1 SGHRS, CDR2 YFSETQ. The CDR3 loop spans 17 amino acids. V was clipped by 0 bases and J by 0 bases, with 12 bases between them. CDR3 region: CASSLDRGTATNEKLFF. DNA of the CDR3: TGCGCCAGCAGCTTGGATCGGGGAACCGCAACTAATGAAAAACTGTTTTTT.

The sample holds one count of this clone. The rearrangement uses TRBV14 and TRBJ2-5; perhaps TRBD1 as D (5 bases). The CDR3 totals 15 residues. Trimming left V 0 bases short and J 1 base short, with 9 bases between. Germline assignment: CDR1 SGHDN and CDR2 FVKESK. For the CDR3, the DNA is TGTGCCAGCAGCCAAGATCTTGACAGCCAAGAGACCCAGTACTTC. It translates to CASSQDLDSQETQYF.

This chain uses TRBV7-3 with TRBJ1-5, with D unresolved. Germline assignment: CDR1 SGHTA and CDR2 FQGTGA. The CDR3 has 13 residues. V shed 1 base and J shed 4 bases, with 5 bases lying between them. The CDR3 sequence is CASSLSPNQPQHF. DNA for the CDR3: TGTGCCAGCAGCTTAAGTCCAAATCAGCCCCAGCATTTT.

The chain combines TRBV11-2 with TRBJ2-5; 13 bases fit TRBD2. The germline gives CDR1 SGHAT, CDR2 FQNNGV. The CDR3 loop spans 16 amino acids. V lost 3 bases, J lost 2 bases, and 3 bases stayed unmatched. CDR3 DNA: TGTGCCAGCAGCTTTCGACTAGCGGGGGGACAAGAGACCCAGTACTTC. It codes for CASSFRLAGGQETQYF. Full variable domain (missing parts from reference TRBV11-2 and TRBJ2-5): EAGVAQSPRYKIIEKRQSVAFWCNPISGHATLYWYQQILGQGPKLLIQFQNNGVVDDSQLPKDRFSAERLKGVDSTLKIQPAKLEDSAVYLCASSFRLAGGQETQYFGPGTRLLVL.

The rearrangement uses TRBV7-3 and TRBJ2-3; the D gene could be TRBD1 or TRBD2 (5 bases each). CDR1 SGHTA and CDR2 FQGTGA come from the germline V gene. This CDR3 has 17 residues. The V end lost 0 bases, the J end lost 1 base, and 14 bases lay between the germline ends. Written as DNA, the CDR3 is TGTGCCAGCAGCTTAACGTTCGGGCAGGGAGGCACAGATACGCAGTATTTT. It specifies CASSLTFGQGGTDTQYF.

The chain is built from TRBV19 and TRBJ1-5, with 8 bases that match TRBD1. Germline CDR1 reads LNHDA; CDR2 reads SQIVND (reference sequence). The CDR3 has 17 residues. With 7 bases clipped from V and 7 bases from J, the junction kept 18 bases outside the gene matches. CDR3 in amino acids: CASKGAAGGRGRQPQHF. The CDR3 DNA follows: TGTGCCAGTAAAGGAGCGGCAGGGGGCAGGGGTAGGCAGCCCCAGCATTTT.

Here the CDR3 reads CASSYGGNEQFF. Written as DNA, the CDR3 is TGTGCCAGCAGTTACGGGGGCAATGAGCAGTTCTTC. The genes are TRBV25-1 and TRBJ2-1, with TRBD2 as a possible D gene (6 bases). Germline lookup yields CDR1 MGHDK and CDR2 SYGVNS. The CDR3 runs to 12 residues. V lost 5 bases, J lost 6 bases, and 8 bases lay in between.

J is TRBJ1-1 and V is TRBV28, with D unclear. The CDR3 sequence is 17 residues long. Per the germline V gene, CDR1 is MDHEN and CDR2 is SYDVKM. Trimming shortened V by 0 bases and J by 0 bases, and 14 bases separated the two germline ends. This CDR3 reads CASSLWGGAPMNTEAFF. In DNA, the CDR3 is TGTGCCAGCAGTTTATGGGGCGGCGCTCCAATGAACACTGAAGCTTTCTTT.

The rearrangement uses TRBV2 and TRBJ1-2, with 8 positions matching TRBD1. The CDR3 covers 15 residues. V lost 8 bases and J lost 7; bases outside the gene matches: 15. Per germline, CDR1 SNHLY and CDR2 FYNNEI. The chain's CDR3 is CASGMDRALTSGYTF. The CDR3 DNA reads TGTGCCAGCGGGATGGACAGGGCCTTAACTAGTGGCTACACCTTC.

The chain combines TRBV9 with TRBJ1-1; D is unclear. The CDR3 is 14 amino acids. The V gene's germline CDR1 is SGDLS and CDR2 YYNGEE. V was shortened by 4 bases and J by 0 bases, with 10 bases between the two germline ends. CDR3 bases: TGTGCCAGCAGCCTGGCGGTCATGAACACTGAAGCTTTCTTT. Translated: CASSLAVMNTEAFF.

This chain links TRBV7-8 with TRBJ1-1; TRBD1 is a possible D gene (6 bases). The CDR3 has 17 amino acids. Looked up from germline, CDR1 is SGHVS and CDR2 is FQNEAQ. V lost 2 bases to trimming and J lost 1 base, with 17 bases between them. The CDR3 nucleotides are TGTGCCAGCAGCTTACTCTATGACAGGAGAAAGAACACTGAAGCTTTCTTT. It encodes CASSLLYDRRKNTEAFF.

The gene calls are TRBV18 and TRBJ2-3; D is perhaps TRBD1 (5 bases). The V and J ends lost 0 bases and 0 bases respectively, with 7 bases between them. The CDR3 extends over 15 amino acids. The germline V gene has CDR1 KGHSH and CDR2 LQKENI. The CDR3: CASSPPDSSTDTQYF. The DNA of the CDR3 is TGTGCCAGCTCACCACCAGACAGCAGCACAGATACGCAGTATTTT.

This clone was seen only once. This sequence joins TRBV27 and TRBJ2-5; 16 bases map to TRBD2. CDR3 size: 19 residues. Trimming at V came to 2 bases and at J to 0 bases, leaving 6 bases not matched to a gene. CDR1 and CDR2 from the germline V gene are MNHEY and SMNVEV (reference sequence). CDR3 in amino acids: CASSLSGTSGGAYQETQYF. CDR3 in DNA: TGTGCCAGCAGTTTAAGCGGGACTAGCGGGGGGGCGTACCAAGAGACCCAGTACTTC.

The chain combines TRBV6-5 with TRBJ1-1, with D possibly TRBD1 on 5 matching bases. Germline CDR1 reads MNHEY; CDR2 reads SVGAGI. Trimming removed 3 bases at V and 4 bases at J, with 18 bases between. This CDR3 is 16 amino acids long. The DNA for the CDR3 is TGTGCCAGCAGTTATGTCAGGGTTAGCGTCGTCACTGAAGCTTTCTTT. The encoded protein is CASSYVRVSVVTEAFF.